The clone carrying this TCR beta chain has a handful of counts. These data are taken from a study of cytomegalovirus exposure and HLA in healthy donors. Both 60 Vbeta primers and 13 Jbeta primers went into the PCR. Assay: immunoSEQ multiplex PCR; the TCRdb copy retains only in-frame clones and omits some. The data show about 110,000 clones, with around 76% seen just once and 10% to 15% held by the top ten. Germline V CDR1 and CDR2: SGHAT, FQNNGV. This CDR3 is built from 15 residues. The V end was cut by 5 bases, the J end by 3 bases, with 14 bases between. Material for sequencing was PBMCs. The TCR comes from a young man in good health and CMV-seropositive. The V gene is TRBV11-2, the J gene TRBJ2-1; D might be TRBD2 (6 bases). DNA for the CDR3: TGTGCCAGCAGCCAACCACCGGGAGACTACAATGAGCAGTTCTTC. Amino acids: CASSQPPGDYNEQFF.